This TCR beta chain stems from a study of blood T cell repertoires in COVID-19. Study-wide context: Sources were T cells, B-cell-depleted T cells, or PBMCs; the material itself was cDNA or gDNA.

V was clipped by 3 bases and J by 2 bases; unmatched bases: 13. CDR1 and CDR2 from the germline V gene are SGDLS and YYNGEE. CDR3 size: 17 residues. Generated by immunoSEQ multiplex PCR, the TCRdb table keeps only in-frame clones and is missing some. Of approximately 73,000 clones listed, 89% are singletons. Specimen: peripheral blood. The clonotype was recovered from a man aged 80 or over with acute or convalescent COVID-19. V and J are TRBV9 and TRBJ1-2; 7 bases align to TRBD1. In DNA, the CDR3 is TGTGCCAGCAGCGACCCCGCAGGGACAGCACTAAACTATGGCTACACCTTC. Protein: CASSDPAGTALNYGYTF.